The 18 T cell receptor beta chains in this list originate from one sample, sequenced in a study of CD8+ T cells in alopecia areata. Sequencing used cDNA as its template, made by extracting RNA and reverse transcribing it. Method: immunoSEQ multiplex PCR; TCRdb's copy keeps in-frame clones and lacks some. Among about 4,300 clones listed, roughly three quarters were seen once. Treatment specified: oral pan-JAK inhibitor, 5-10 mg twice daily. Alopecia areata patients gave lesional scalp punch biopsies and peripheral blood samples. The sequences come from skin, collected at week 24, from a patient treated with tofacitinib. These receptors all stem from a human donor with alopecia areata.

The chain is built from TRBV19 and TRBJ1-1; a possible D gene is TRBD1 (6 bases). Germline V CDR1 and CDR2: LNHDA, SQIVND (reference sequence). This CDR3 is built from 14 residues. The V gene lost 2 bases and the J gene lost 3 bases, with 10 bases spanning the gap. Here the CDR3 DNA reads TGTGCCAGTAGTATAAAGGGGGGCCACACTGAAGCTTTCTTT. Protein sequence: CASSIKGGHTEAFF.

The chain carries TRBV7-3 and TRBJ2-3; no definite D call. The CDR3 loop spans 19 amino acids. Germline V gene data show CDR1 as SGHTA and CDR2 as FQGTGA. Trimming removed 5 bases at V and 6 bases at J, with 30 bases between. The CDR3 loop is CASSQTSPSDAVGLDTQYF. CDR3 DNA: TGTGCCAGCAGCCAAACGTCGCCGAGTGACGCCGTTGGTTTGGATACGCAGTATTTT.

The V gene is TRBV11-3, the J gene TRBJ2-7; D is uncertain. The CDR3 length is 15 residues. Germline V gene sequence: CDR1 SGHNT, CDR2 YENEEA. Trimming shortened V by 0 bases and J by 0 bases, and 9 bases separated the two germline ends. The CDR3 reads CASSLDPTFSYEQYF. The CDR3 DNA reads TGTGCCAGCAGCTTAGATCCCACGTTCTCCTACGAGCAGTACTTC.

The J gene is TRBJ1-1, the V gene TRBV11-1; D may be TRBD1 (5 bases). CDR1 is SGHAT, CDR2 FQDESV, per germline (reference sequence). V gave up 1 base and J gave up 5 bases, with 17 bases separating them. This CDR3 is built from 16 residues. CDR3 sequence: CASSLGSWQGWTEAFF. The CDR3 DNA sequence: TGTGCCAGCAGCTTAGGCAGTTGGCAGGGATGGACTGAAGCTTTCTTT. Full variable domain (rest looked up from reference TRBV11-1 and TRBJ1-1): EAEVAQSPRYKITEKSQAVAFWCDPISGHATLYWYRQILGQGPELLVQFQDESVVDDSQLPKDRFSAERLKGVDSTLKIQPAELGDSAMYLCASSLGSWQGWTEAFFGQGTRLTVV.

The chain's CDR3 is CASSLVQPTDTQYF. In DNA form, the CDR3 reads TGCGCCAGCAGCTTGGTTCAGCCCACAGATACGCAGTATTTT. J is TRBJ2-3 and V is TRBV5-1; D call uncertain. The V end lost 0 bases, the J end lost 2 bases, and 7 bases lay between the germline ends. CDR3 length: 14 amino acids. Per the germline V gene, CDR1 is SGHRS and CDR2 is YFSETQ. Variable domain in full (rest from reference TRBV5-1 and TRBJ2-3): KAGVTQTPRYLIKTRGQQVTLSCSPISGHRSVSWYQQTPGQGLQFLFEYFSETQRNKGNFPGRFSGRQFSNSRSEMNVSTLELGDSALYLCASSLVQPTDTQYFGPGTRLTVL.

The V call is TRBV27, the J call TRBJ2-5; 8 bases are shared with TRBD2. Germline values: CDR1 MNHEY, CDR2 SMNVEV (reference sequence). Trimming cost V 5 bases and J 5 bases; bases outside gene matches: 13. The CDR3 consists of 16 residues. The CDR3 DNA reads TGTGCCAGCAGTATTCTGAGCGGGAGCGGGGATGAGACCCAGTACTTC. This encodes CASSILSGSGDETQYF.

The gene calls are TRBV7-3 and TRBJ2-1; TRBD2 agrees at 11 bases. Germline V lookup: CDR1 SGHTA, CDR2 FQGTGA. The V and J ends lost 4 bases and 8 bases, in that order; junction bases with no gene match: 13. The CDR3 sequence is 17 residues long. CDR3 in amino acids: CASSCIFPLAGVDEQFF. In DNA form, the CDR3 reads TGTGCCAGCAGCTGCATATTTCCACTAGCGGGAGTTGATGAGCAGTTCTTC.

V is TRBV28 and J is TRBJ2-2, with 9 bases aligning to TRBD1. Trimming took 4 bases from V and 0 from J; bases not matched to a gene: 6. CDR3 length equals 17 residues. Looked up from germline, CDR1 is MDHEN and CDR2 is SYDVKM. The CDR3 DNA reads TGTGCCAGCAGTTCCGGGGACAGGGTAACGAACACCGGGGAGCTGTTTTTT. This encodes CASSSGDRVTNTGELFF.

This clone showed up just a few times. The rearrangement uses TRBV6-5 and TRBJ1-1; weak D call: TRBD1 (5 bases). CDR1 and CDR2 (germline): MNHEY, SVGAGI. V dropped 7 bases and J dropped 1 base, with 16 bases sitting between them. The CDR3 extends over 15 amino acids. The CDR3 sequence: CASTPGRGRNTEAFF. DNA of the CDR3: TGTGCCAGCACCCCCGGGCGGGGGAGGAACACTGAAGCTTTCTTT.

The genes are TRBV27 and TRBJ2-7; D unresolved. This CDR3 has 13 amino acids. Germline CDR1 reads MNHEY; CDR2 reads SMNVEV (reference sequence). Trimming left V 8 bases short and J 0 bases short, with 11 bases between. For the CDR3, the DNA is TGTGCCAGCGCGGTTGGTAACTCCTACGAGCAGTACTTC. It translates to CASAVGNSYEQYF.

The chain employs TRBV9 and TRBJ2-5, with 11 bases identical to TRBD2. Germline CDR1 reads SGDLS; CDR2 reads YYNGEE. V was pared by 0 bases and J by 5 bases, with 9 bases of the junction left unmatched. There are 17 residues in the CDR3. The CDR3 DNA reads TGTGCCAGCAGCGTAGACCCGCTAGCGGGGGGTTACGAGACCCAGTACTTC. This translates into CASSVDPLAGGYETQYF.

This clone was observed a handful of times. The chain is built from TRBV27 and TRBJ1-6, with D possibly matching TRBD1 (6 bases). The CDR3 loop spans 16 amino acids. V was clipped by 5 bases and J by 6 bases, with 17 bases between them. Germline values: CDR1 MNHEY, CDR2 SMNVEV (reference sequence). In nucleotides, the CDR3 is TGTGCCAGCAGTCCTGTAGGGGGGACTGCTAATTCACCCCTCCACTTT. Residues: CASSPVGGTANSPLHF.

In this sample, this clone turned up a few times. The rearrangement uses TRBV30 and TRBJ2-1, with 10 nucleotides matching TRBD2. The V gene end was trimmed by 2 bases and the J gene end by 0 bases; junction bases not matched to a gene: 19. The CDR3 spans 21 residues. The V gene's germline CDR1 is GTSNPN and CDR2 SVGIG (reference sequence). CDR3 in amino acids: CAWSYDIYLAGATSSYNEQFF. The CDR3 DNA reads TGTGCCTGGAGTTACGACATATACCTAGCGGGAGCGACTAGCTCCTACAATGAGCAGTTCTTC.

CDR3 sequence: CASSSRGRGSYNSPLHF. The CDR3 bases are TGTGCCAGCAGTTCACGTGGAAGGGGCTCCTATAATTCACCCCTCCACTTT. The V and J genes are TRBV28 and TRBJ1-6; a possible D gene is TRBD1 (5 bases). The V gene lost 4 bases and the J gene lost 0 bases, with 13 bases spanning the gap. CDR3 length: 17 amino acids. Per the germline V gene, CDR1 is MDHEN and CDR2 is SYDVKM.

The V gene is TRBV4-1, the J gene TRBJ1-2; the D gene is possibly TRBD1 (5 bases). This CDR3 contains 13 residues. Trimming left V 0 bases short and J 10 bases short, with 12 bases between. CDR1 and CDR2 (germline): MGHRA, YSYEKL. The CDR3 bases are TGCGCCAGCAGCCAAGAAGGGGTAGGGTTCTACACCTTC. It codes for CASSQEGVGFYTF.

This chain connects TRBV7-6 to TRBJ2-5; D is possibly TRBD2 (7 bases). V was pared by 8 bases and J by 2 bases, with 15 bases between. Per the germline V gene, CDR1 is SGHVS and CDR2 is FNYEAQ. The CDR3 length is 14 residues. The CDR3 bases are TGTGCCAGCTCTCGGGGGGCCGGACAAGAGACCCAGTACTTC. Its protein is CASSRGAGQETQYF.

The rearrangement uses TRBV7-2 and TRBJ1-2, with D unresolved. There are 14 residues in the CDR3. Germline CDR1 reads SGHTA; CDR2 reads FQGNSA. The V end lost 5 bases, the J end lost 6 bases, and 16 bases lay between the germline ends. CDR3 coding DNA: TGTGCCAGCAGCCCGGCCGGGTTGAGGCATGGCTACACCTTC. This gives the protein CASSPAGLRHGYTF.

The genes are TRBV7-2 and TRBJ2-7; D is perhaps TRBD2 (6 bases). The V gene lost 1 base and the J gene lost 3 bases, with 10 bases spanning the gap. This CDR3 spans 14 amino acids. Germline V gene sequence: CDR1 SGHTA, CDR2 FQGNSA. The DNA of the CDR3 is TGTGCCAGCAGCTTAGGGACTACTTACTACGAGCAGTACTTC. This encodes CASSLGTTYYEQYF.